The present TCR beta chain was sequenced within a study of blood T cells in healthy people across ages (dated by TCRdb to about 2015). With respect to the entire study: In model experiments, template switching captured about one uniquely barcoded TCR beta cDNA molecule for every two T cells. Age-related changes in TCR beta repertoire diversity were measured in the study by deep sequencing normalized with unique cDNA molecular identifiers. Four age groups were formed from the donors: young (average roughly 16 years), middle-aged (approximately 40), aged (roughly 58) and long-lived (82). To avoid experimental bias, donors of different ages were spread randomly across the sequencing lanes. Two additional independent replicas of 1 million unique cDNA reads from the same blood draw were analyzed for two donors (one aged 18 to 29 and one aged 80 or older). Overall study results and their limits: Total diversity estimates from one million sequenced T cells were considered lower bounds and underestimates. Because profiling used bulk unsorted PBMCs, naive and antigen-experienced compartments could not be compared conclusively. Compared with the aged group, the long-lived group had more naive CD4+ T cells, fewer expanded clones and increased TCR diversity, suggesting age selection. The CMV infection status of donors was not known, potentially confounding age-related changes in expanded clonotypes. There was a strong correlation between observed TCR beta diversity and the percentage of naive T cells measured by flow cytometry. As age increased, observed TCR beta diversity per million T cells dropped in a roughly linear way, and a significant reduction was already evident by age 40.

A note on this clonotype: Its antigen remains undetermined. Base qualities were left out, and no much larger clone turns up one base away.

The library was built by means of 5' RACE. The instrument was an Illumina HiSeq 2500. A second PCR of about 6 to 11 cycles was run with a J-beta primer mix and a sample-barcoded 5' primer. Each TCR beta cDNA molecule received a unique molecular identifier from a template-switch 5' adaptor carrying 12 random nucleotides. Each sample yielded at least 2.5 million CDR3-containing paired-end reads. The Mint cDNA synthesis kit, primed by a TRBC-specific oligonucleotide, was used to synthesize first-strand cDNA from all RNA. Following uracil-DNA glycosylase treatment, a first 18-cycle PCR with universal primers M1SS and BC2_uni_R was performed on all cDNA. From the authors' description of their analysis: For normalization, 1 million high-quality reads, each with a distinct molecular identifier, were randomly selected from each sample. Instead of being binned into consensus sequences, reads that shared molecular identifiers were thrown out. CDR3 identification, clonotype clustering and error correction used MiTCR with a Q25 quality threshold and the strictest error-elimination algorithm. A nonparametric unseen species model using Euler transformation provided a lower-bound estimate of total TCR beta diversity. TCRdb reprocessing: public reads trimmed at Q25 with fastp, clones called with MiXCR, in-frame beta chains kept. Duplicate CDR3 protein sequences are folded into a single record with the most common DNA and genes. Clone size and V and J calls follow TCRdb, not the original study. Recorded for this sample are about 1.5 million distinct CDR3 sequences; around 40% of them occurred a single time. The ten largest account for 4% of the sample.

The V and J ends are trimmed by 4 bases and 7 bases, leaving 14 bases between them. The CDR3 numbers 14 residues from cysteine through phenylalanine. The read is trimmed to its CDR3 DNA, 42 bases read in frame from base 1. Donors were 39 systemically healthy Caucasian individuals from Russia aged roughly 6 to 95 years. Ten milliliters of peripheral blood were drawn from each donor into EDTA-treated Vacutainer tubes. Ficoll-Paque density-gradient centrifugation was used to isolate PBMCs, with at least 6.5 million obtained per sample. Trizol reagent was used to extract total RNA from the PBMCs, yielding at least 6 micrograms per sample. The percentages of naive CD45RAhigh/CD27high T cells were determined by flow cytometry on a PBMC aliquot from every donor.

Sequencing used blood. This receptor was taken from a young woman in good health. The sequence links TRBV12-3 or TRBV12-4 to TRBJ1-5, with the D gene not confidently named. The CDR3 amino acid sequence is: CASSSQMGRQPQHF. The DNA is TGTGCCAGCAGTTCCCAGATGGGTCGGCAGCCCCAGCATTTT.